This T cell receptor beta chain was retrieved from a study of blood T cells in healthy people across ages. Study-wide results and limits: Leaving the PBMCs unsorted stopped any conclusive comparison of naive versus antigen-experienced cells.

V dropped 2 bases and J dropped 5; count of bases not matched to a gene: 10. This CDR3 has 17 amino acids. Germline V gene lookup returns CDR1 SGHTA and CDR2 FQGNSA. Together with a sample-barcoded 5' primer, a J-beta primer mix was included in a second PCR lasting about 7 to 11 cycles. MiXCR, run by TCRdb on the 5' RACE reads, gives a single entry per CDR3 protein. The data show 2 million or so distinct CDR3 sequences, around 48% seen once. With regard to this clonotype: Its cognate antigen is unknown.

Sequencing was carried out using blood. The clonotype originates from a woman aged 35 to 49 in good health. J is TRBJ2-1 and V is TRBV7-2, with TRBD1 matching 9 bases. CDR3 residues: CASSLLARQGGNNEQFF. CDR3 coding DNA: TGTGCCAGCAGCTTACTAGCCCGACAGGGGGGAAACAATGAGCAGTTCTTC.